This T cell receptor beta chain emerged from a study of OX40 agonist ivuxolimab in advanced cancers. Germline lookup yields CDR1 MNHNS and CDR2 SASEGT. CDR3 length equals 12 residues. V was cut by 6 bases and J by 9 bases, with 12 bases left in between. Clones were sequenced by immunoSEQ multiplex PCR, and TCRdb holds only the in-frame ones, with some missing. The table records 9,300 or so clones, roughly 67% of them present only once. The rearrangement uses TRBV6-1 and TRBJ1-5; D gene unclear. The sequencing here drew on CD4+ or CD8+ T cells sorted from blood, taken in a trial of the OX40 agonist ivuxolimab. The TCR sequence derives from an adult with an advanced solid tumor such as melanoma, head and neck, liver or kidney cancer. CDR3: CASREIARPQHF. The CDR3 nucleotides are TGTGCCAGCAGAGAAATAGCAAGGCCCCAGCATTTT.